Below, 25 T cell receptor beta chains from the same sample are listed, as sequenced in a study of T cell repertoires in cytomegalovirus infection (dated 2019 in TCRdb). The listed sequencing device is Illumina HiSeq 1500. TCRdb trimmed the raw reads at Q25, called clones with MiXCR and kept productive beta chains. When rows share a CDR3 protein, they turn into one entry using the most common DNA and genes. The sample table contains approximately 150,000 distinct CDR3 sequences; only one count was recorded for roughly 15% of them. Around 20% of the sample comes from the top ten. Material: CD8+ T cells from PBMCs. These TCRs come from a human donor in good health (CMV status not recorded). Some clones in this sample may be carry-over from other donors' samples.

V and J are TRBV28 and TRBJ1-3; the D gene is possibly TRBD1 (6 bases). CDR3 length equals 16 residues. Germline V CDR1 and CDR2: MDHEN, SYDVKM. V shed 3 bases and J shed 0 bases, with 12 bases lying between them. CDR3 residues: CASSFRGQLSGNTIYF. The CDR3 coding sequence is TGTGCCAGCAGTTTCCGGGGACAACTCTCTGGAAACACCATATATTTT.

A few counts support this clonotype. This chain uses TRBV28 with TRBJ2-7; tentatively, D is TRBD1 (6 bases). Germline CDR1 MDHEN, CDR2 SYDVKM. The V and J ends lost 5 bases and 3 bases respectively, with 14 bases between them. This CDR3 has 14 amino acids. The CDR3 nucleotides read TGTGCCAGCAGTCTACCCGGGACAAACTACGAGCAGTACTTC. Protein product: CASSLPGTNYEQYF.

This chain connects TRBV7-6 to TRBJ1-1; no clear D. The germline gives CDR1 SGHVS, CDR2 FNYEAQ. Trimming stripped 6 bases from V and 4 bases from J, with 3 bases between. This CDR3 contains 10 residues. CDR3 region: CASSGTEAFF. The CDR3 DNA reads as TGTGCCAGCAGTGGCACTGAAGCTTTCTTT.

V and J are TRBV12-5 and TRBJ2-5; D gene uncertain. Germline CDR1 and CDR2: LGHNT and FRNRAP. V was cut by 1 base and J by 5 bases, with 14 bases left in between. The CDR3 runs to 15 residues. CDR3 nucleotides: TGTGCTAGTGGTTTGGGCAGAACCTCGTCCGAGACCCAGTACTTC. This translates into CASGLGRTSSETQYF.

In this sample, this clonotype turned up a few times. The rearrangement joins TRBV7-9 to TRBJ2-1; a weak D match, TRBD2 (6 bases). The CDR3 loop spans 18 amino acids. V gave up 1 base and J gave up 6 bases, with 22 bases separating them. From germline, CDR1 is SEHNR and CDR2 FQNEAQ (reference sequence). This chain's CDR3 is CASSLDGLATPRGNEQFF. DNA of the CDR3: TGTGCCAGCAGCTTAGATGGGCTAGCGACGCCTCGGGGCAATGAGCAGTTCTTC.

The J gene is TRBJ1-2, the V gene TRBV7-2, with a tentative D call TRBD1 (5 bases). This CDR3 comprises 15 residues. From germline, CDR1 is SGHTA and CDR2 FQGNSA. V was clipped by 5 bases and J by 4 bases, with 17 bases between them. The DNA of the CDR3 is TGTGCCAGCAGCCCGTTATACCGACAGATCTATGGCTACACCTTC. The encoded protein is CASSPLYRQIYGYTF.

The CDR3 protein is CASSSNPGAEQYF. The DNA of the CDR3 is TGTGCCAGCAGTTCTAACCCAGGGGCCGAGCAGTACTTC. The rearrangement uses TRBV28 and TRBJ2-7; D possibly corresponds to TRBD1 (6 bases). The ends were cut back, 4 bases at V and 6 bases at J, with 13 bases in the middle. Germline V gene data show CDR1 as MDHEN and CDR2 as SYDVKM. This CDR3 contains 13 residues.

This clonotype was recorded at least ten times. The V gene is TRBV7-6, the J gene TRBJ2-7; D not certain. Germline CDR1 SGHVS, CDR2 FNYEAQ. The V end lost 0 bases, the J end lost 2 bases, and 5 bases lay between the germline ends. CDR3 length: 13 amino acids. The CDR3 protein is CASSLAGTYEQYF. CDR3 DNA sequence: TGTGCCAGCAGCTTAGCTGGGACCTACGAGCAGTACTTC. Drawing the rest from reference TRBV7-6 and TRBJ2-7, the complete variable domain is GAGVSQSPRYKVTKRGQDVALRCDPISGHVSLYWYRQALGQGPEFLTYFNYEAQQDKSGLPNDRFSAERPEGSISTLTIQRTEQRDSAMYRCASSLAGTYEQYFGPGTRLTVT.

The chain recombines TRBV4-1 with TRBJ2-7; a possible D gene is TRBD2 (5 bases). Germline values: CDR1 MGHRA, CDR2 YSYEKL. V dropped 4 bases and J dropped 3 bases, with 13 bases sitting between them. The CDR3 length is 14 residues. CDR3 region: CASSPATGNYEQYF. Here the CDR3 DNA reads TGCGCCAGCAGCCCGGCGACGGGAAACTACGAGCAGTACTTC.

The chain employs TRBV12-5 and TRBJ2-1; TRBD1 is a possible D gene (5 bases). Germline V gene lookup returns CDR1 LGHNT and CDR2 FRNRAP. CDR3 size: 11 residues. Trimming cost V 4 bases and J 8 bases, with 6 bases left between them. For the CDR3, the DNA is TGTGCTAGTGGTTGGGGCGATGAGCAGTTCTTC. Its translation: CASGWGDEQFF.

This clonotype was picked up many times. The chain links TRBV19 to TRBJ1-1, with 8 bases aligning to TRBD1. Germline V gives CDR1 LNHDA, CDR2 SQIVND (reference sequence). The CDR3 totals 14 residues. The V segment lost 7 bases and the J segment 7 bases; nucleotides outside the gene matches: 11. CDR3 residues: CASIPGQGGNEAFF. Written as DNA, the CDR3 is TGTGCCAGTATCCCAGGACAGGGAGGGAATGAAGCTTTCTTT.

This clonotype was counted ten times or more. This chain connects TRBV7-2 to TRBJ1-2; 9 bases match TRBD1. CDR1 and CDR2 from the germline V gene are SGHTA and FQGNSA. V trimming: 1 base; J trimming: 4 bases; junction bases outside the gene matches: 7. The CDR3 totals 16 residues. The chain's CDR3 is CASSLGYTGGFYGYTF. The DNA of the CDR3 is TGTGCCAGCAGCTTAGGCTATACAGGGGGCTTCTATGGCTACACCTTC.

The chain employs TRBV20-1 and TRBJ1-5; no clear D gene. This CDR3 has 12 residues. Germline CDR1 is DFQATT and CDR2 is SNEGSKA (reference sequence). V lost 0 bases to trimming and J lost 6 bases, with 6 bases between them. Written as DNA, the CDR3 is TGCAGTGCTAGAGATCACCCTCAGCCCCAGCATTTT. Its translation is CSARDHPQPQHF.

This clonotype was recorded a few times. The rearrangement joins TRBV20-1 to TRBJ2-5; D remains unclear. Trimming pared 0 bases from V and 5 bases from J, leaving 16 bases between. CDR1 and CDR2 from the germline V gene are DFQATT and SNEGSKA (reference sequence). This CDR3 has 15 residues. CDR3 bases: TGCAGTGCTAGAGATTCGACGCCTCCTCGGGAGACCCAGTACTTC. This sequence encodes CSARDSTPPRETQYF.

The rearrangement links TRBV7-2 to TRBJ2-3, with D tentatively TRBD2 (5 bases). This CDR3 has 17 amino acids. The germline V and J ends were trimmed by 1 base and 0 bases, with 14 bases remaining between them. Looked up from germline, CDR1 is SGHTA and CDR2 is FQGNSA. CDR3 amino acids: CASSLDLWRASTDTQYF. DNA of the CDR3: TGTGCCAGCAGCTTAGATCTGTGGCGGGCTAGCACAGATACGCAGTATTTT.

The chain has TRBV11-2 and TRBJ2-2, with a tentative D call TRBD2 (6 bases). Germline V gives CDR1 SGHAT, CDR2 FQNNGV. The ends were cut back, 4 bases at V and 5 bases at J, with 17 bases in the middle. CDR3 length equals 16 residues. CDR3 sequence reads: CASSSRAGRGTGELFF. The CDR3 region has the DNA TGTGCCAGCAGCTCGAGGGCGGGGAGAGGGACCGGGGAGCTGTTTTTT.

Many counts were recorded for this clonotype. This chain joins TRBV6-2 or TRBV6-3 and TRBJ2-1; no clear D gene. The CDR3 is 12 residues long. Germline V gene sequence: CDR1 MNHEY, CDR2 SVGEGT. The V end was cut by 2 bases, the J end by 9 bases, with 8 bases between. The CDR3 loop reads CASSYLGLEQFF. The CDR3 coding sequence is TGTGCCAGCAGTTACCTTGGGCTTGAGCAGTTCTTC.

This clonotype has only a few counts. V is TRBV7-3 and J is TRBJ2-2; D is uncertain. Trimming took off 0 bases at V and 4 bases at J, with 3 bases between the two ends. The CDR3 runs 13 residues. In germline, CDR1 is SGHTA, CDR2 FQGTGA. The CDR3 nucleotides are TGTGCCAGCAGCTTAACCGGCACCGGGGAGCTGTTTTTT. Its translation: CASSLTGTGELFF.

This clonotype has more than one count but fewer than ten. The chain carries TRBV12-5 and TRBJ2-3, with 10 bases aligning to TRBD2. This CDR3 is built from 14 residues. Germline assignment: CDR1 LGHNT and CDR2 FRNRAP. J gave up 5 bases and V 7 bases, and 6 bases lay outside the gene matches. The CDR3 protein is CASALAGVQDTQYF. The CDR3 DNA sequence: TGTGCTAGTGCCCTAGCGGGAGTTCAAGATACGCAGTATTTT. Supplemented by reference TRBV12-5 and TRBJ2-3, the full variable domain reads DARVTQTPRHKVTEMGQEVTMRCQPILGHNTVFWYRQTMMQGLELLAYFRNRAPLDDSGMPKDRFSAEMPDATLATLKIQPSEPRDSAVYFCASALAGVQDTQYFGPGTRLTVL.

This clonotype was found a few times. The V call is TRBV4-1, the J call TRBJ2-1, with D possibly being TRBD1 (5 bases). This CDR3 is 14 amino acids long. The germline V gene encodes CDR1 MGHRA and CDR2 YSYEKL. The V end was cut by 4 bases, the J end by 7 bases, with 14 bases between. The CDR3 reads CASSPRQGGNEQFF. CDR3 nucleotides: TGCGCCAGCAGCCCCCGGCAGGGCGGTAATGAGCAGTTCTTC.

This clonotype has only a few counts. The V call is TRBV7-9, the J call TRBJ2-1, with 11 bases fitting TRBD2. The CDR3 extends over 15 amino acids. Germline CDR1 reads SEHNR; CDR2 reads FQNEAQ (reference sequence). After removal of 0 bases from V and 6 bases from J, the junction contained 1 base not matched to a gene. This CDR3 reads CASSLASGRANEQFF. DNA for the CDR3: TGTGCCAGCAGCTTAGCTAGCGGGAGGGCCAATGAGCAGTTCTTC.

This clonotype was seen a few times. The chain uses TRBV11-2 and TRBJ1-1; a possible D gene is TRBD1 (5 bases). CDR1 and CDR2 from the germline V gene are SGHAT and FQNNGV. The CDR3 contains 13 residues. V lost 6 bases and J 4 bases, leaving 12 bases between the germline ends. CDR3 in DNA: TGTGCCAGCAGTCCAGGGAGAATCACTGAAGCTTTCTTT. The encoded protein is CASSPGRITEAFF.

The sample holds many counts of this clonotype. The genes are TRBV7-9 and TRBJ2-1; TRBD2 agrees at 9 bases. Germline CDR1 is SEHNR and CDR2 is FQNEAQ (reference sequence). Germline trimming cut 2 bases from V and 8 bases from J; bases unmatched to any gene: 7. The CDR3 has 15 amino acids. CDR3 sequence: CASSLRAGGLDEQFF. CDR3 coding DNA: TGTGCCAGCAGCTTACGGGCGGGGGGGCTTGATGAGCAGTTCTTC.

This clonotype was found a few times. The chain has TRBV7-3 and TRBJ2-1, with 9 bases fitting TRBD2. Losses at the gene ends were 5 bases for V and 8 bases for J; bases not matched to a gene: 10. The CDR3 has 15 amino acids. In germline, CDR1 is SGHTA, CDR2 FQGTGA. The CDR3 region is CASSPGTSSVYEQFF. The CDR3 DNA reads as TGTGCCAGCAGCCCCGGGACTAGCTCGGTCTATGAGCAGTTCTTC.

This chain joins TRBV7-6 and TRBJ2-1; a possible D gene is TRBD2 (5 bases). Germline V gives CDR1 SGHVS, CDR2 FNYEAQ. Trimming removed 0 bases at V and 9 bases at J, with 12 bases between. The CDR3 extends over 14 amino acids. In DNA form, the CDR3 reads TGTGCCAGCAGCTTAGCGGTAGCGAGCCCTGAGCAGTTCTTC. Residues: CASSLAVASPEQFF.